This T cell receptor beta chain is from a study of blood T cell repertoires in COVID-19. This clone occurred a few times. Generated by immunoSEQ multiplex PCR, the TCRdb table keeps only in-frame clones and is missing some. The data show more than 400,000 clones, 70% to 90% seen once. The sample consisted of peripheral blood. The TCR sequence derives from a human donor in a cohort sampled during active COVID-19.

CDR3 region: CASSTRTGLYEQYF. CDR3 nucleotide sequence: TGTGCCAGCAGCACACGGACAGGCCTCTACGAGCAGTACTTC. V usage is TRBV7-2 and J usage is TRBJ2-7; 7 bases fit TRBD1. The trim removed 5 bases at V and 3 bases at J, leaving 7 bases unmatched. This CDR3 is 14 amino acids long. Germline V gene data show CDR1 as SGHTA and CDR2 as FQGNSA.